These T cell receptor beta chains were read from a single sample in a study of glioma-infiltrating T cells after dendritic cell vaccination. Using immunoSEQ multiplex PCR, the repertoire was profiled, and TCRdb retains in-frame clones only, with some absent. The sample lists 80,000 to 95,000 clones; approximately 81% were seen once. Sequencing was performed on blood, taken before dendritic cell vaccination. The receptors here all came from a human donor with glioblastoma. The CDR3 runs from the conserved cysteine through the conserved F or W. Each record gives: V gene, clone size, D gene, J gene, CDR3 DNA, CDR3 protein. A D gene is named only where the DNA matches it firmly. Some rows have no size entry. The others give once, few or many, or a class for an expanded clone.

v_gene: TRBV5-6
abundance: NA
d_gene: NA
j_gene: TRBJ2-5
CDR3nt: TGTGCCAGCAGCCGAAGTGGGCGGACAGAGTACTTC
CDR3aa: CASSRSGRTEYF

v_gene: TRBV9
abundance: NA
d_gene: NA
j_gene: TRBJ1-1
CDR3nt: TGTGCCAGCAGCCCTCGCGGTGGGAACACTGAAGCTTTCTTT
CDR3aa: CASSPRGGNTEAFF

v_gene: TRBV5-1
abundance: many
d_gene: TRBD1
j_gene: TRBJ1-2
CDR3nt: TGCGCCAGCAGCCAAACGGGACAGGGGGGCTATGGCTACACCTTC
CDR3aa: CASSQTGQGGYGYTF

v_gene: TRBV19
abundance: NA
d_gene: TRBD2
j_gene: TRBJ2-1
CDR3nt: TGTGCCAGTAAAGGGGTTCTGGGGAGGGGTGGAGAGCAGTTCTTC
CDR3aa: CASKGVLGRGGEQFF

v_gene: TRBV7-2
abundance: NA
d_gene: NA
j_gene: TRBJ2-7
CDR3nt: TGTGCCAGCAGCTTATTCCTGTACGAGCAGTACTTC
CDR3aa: CASSLFLYEQYF

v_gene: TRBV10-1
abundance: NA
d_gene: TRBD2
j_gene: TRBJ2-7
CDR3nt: TGCGCCAGCACCTCCGGGGCTAGCGGGCACGAGCAGTACTTC
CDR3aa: CASTSGASGHEQYF

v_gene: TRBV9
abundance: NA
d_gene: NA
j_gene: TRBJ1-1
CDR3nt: TGTGCCAGCAGATCTGGAGGACCGAACACTGAAGCTTTCTTT
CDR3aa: CASRSGGPNTEAFF

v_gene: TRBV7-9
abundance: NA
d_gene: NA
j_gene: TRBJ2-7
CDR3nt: TGTGCCAGCAGCCCCCAGCGTGGAGGGGTAAGGTACGAGCAGTACTTC
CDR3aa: CASSPQRGGVRYEQYF

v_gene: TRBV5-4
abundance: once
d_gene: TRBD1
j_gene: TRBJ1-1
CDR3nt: TGTGCCAGCAGCCCGGGGGGGACAGGGGGCCGGGGTGAAGCTTTCTTT
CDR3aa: CASSPGGTGGRGEAFF

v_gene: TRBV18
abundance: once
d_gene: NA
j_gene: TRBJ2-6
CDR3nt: TGTGCCAGCTCGCCCAGCTCTGGGGCCAACGTCCTGACTTTC
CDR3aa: CASSPSSGANVLTF

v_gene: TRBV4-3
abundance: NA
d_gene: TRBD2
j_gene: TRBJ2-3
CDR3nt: TGCGCCAGCAGCCAACACGGACTAGCGGGAGACCTTAGCACAGATACGCAGTATTTT
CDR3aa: CASSQHGLAGDLSTDTQYF

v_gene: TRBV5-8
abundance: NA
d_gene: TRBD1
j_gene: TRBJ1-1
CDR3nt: TGTGCCAGCAGCTCCGGGACAGGGTGGACTGAAGCTTTCTTT
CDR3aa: CASSSGTGWTEAFF

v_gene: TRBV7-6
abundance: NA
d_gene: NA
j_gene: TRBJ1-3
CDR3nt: TGTGCCAGCAGCACATACCCAAGCTCTGGAAACACCATATATTTT
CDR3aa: CASSTYPSSGNTIYF

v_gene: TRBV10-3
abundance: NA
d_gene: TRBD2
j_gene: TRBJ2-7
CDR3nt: TGTGCCATCAGAAGAGGACTAGCGGGGCCCTACGAGCAGTACTTC
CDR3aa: CAIRRGLAGPYEQYF

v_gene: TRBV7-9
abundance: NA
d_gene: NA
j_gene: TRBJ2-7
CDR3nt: TGTGCCAGCAGCCAAATACAGGGATTCAGCGAGCAGTACTTC
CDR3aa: CASSQIQGFSEQYF

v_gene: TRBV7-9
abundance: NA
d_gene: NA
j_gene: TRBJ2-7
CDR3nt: TGTGCCAGCAGCCCGCGGGACAGTTTTACCGAGCAGTACTTC
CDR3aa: CASSPRDSFTEQYF

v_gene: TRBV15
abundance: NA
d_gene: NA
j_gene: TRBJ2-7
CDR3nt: TGTGCCACCAGCAGAGGGGGGGGGCTGGCCCCCTACGAGCAGTACTTC
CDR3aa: CATSRGGGLAPYEQYF

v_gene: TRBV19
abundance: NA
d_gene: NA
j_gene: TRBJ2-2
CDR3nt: TGTGCCAGTAGTAGTTTAGGGGCTTGGAACACCGGGGAGCTGTTTTTT
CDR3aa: CASSSLGAWNTGELFF

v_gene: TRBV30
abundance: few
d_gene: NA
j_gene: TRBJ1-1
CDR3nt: TGTGCCTGGAAGCGGGAGAACACTGAAGCTTTCTTT
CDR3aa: CAWKRENTEAFF

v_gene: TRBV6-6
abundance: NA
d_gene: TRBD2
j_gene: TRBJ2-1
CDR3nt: TGTGCCAGCAGTACTAGCGGTCAGTCCTACAATGAGCAGTTCTTC
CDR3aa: CASSTSGQSYNEQFF

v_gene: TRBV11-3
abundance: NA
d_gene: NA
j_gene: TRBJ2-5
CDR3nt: TGTGCCAGCAGCTTAGGAGCGGGCCCAGCTGGGGGGACCCAGTACTTC
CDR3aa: CASSLGAGPAGGTQYF

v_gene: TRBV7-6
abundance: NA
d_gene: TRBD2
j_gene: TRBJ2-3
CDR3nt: TGTGCCAGCAGCAAGCTAGGGACTAGTGGCACAGATACGCAGTATTTT
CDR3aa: CASSKLGTSGTDTQYF

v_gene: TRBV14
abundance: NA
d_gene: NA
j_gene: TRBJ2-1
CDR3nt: TGTGCCAGCAGCCAATCCAGGAAATCCAGATACAATGAGCAGTTCTTC
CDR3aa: CASSQSRKSRYNEQFF

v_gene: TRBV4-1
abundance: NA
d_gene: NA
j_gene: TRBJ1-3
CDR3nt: TGCGCCAGCAGCCAAGATCCTGCGATTCGGGGTAGAAACACCATATATTTT
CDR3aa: CASSQDPAIRGRNTIYF

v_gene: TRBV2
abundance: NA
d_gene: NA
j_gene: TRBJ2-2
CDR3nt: TGTGCCAGCAGTGAATGGGGGGACGGGGAGCTGTTTTTT
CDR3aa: CASSEWGDGELFF

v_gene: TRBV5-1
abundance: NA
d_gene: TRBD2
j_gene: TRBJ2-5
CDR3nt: TGCGCCAGCAGCGTTGGGGGGGGACAAGAGACCCAGTACTTC
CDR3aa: CASSVGGGQETQYF

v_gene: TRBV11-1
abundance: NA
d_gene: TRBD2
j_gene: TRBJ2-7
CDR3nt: TGTGCCAGCAGCTCACCCGGGACTACCTTTACCTACGAGCAGTACTTC
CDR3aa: CASSSPGTTFTYEQYF

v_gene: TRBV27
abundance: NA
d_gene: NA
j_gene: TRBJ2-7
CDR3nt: TGTGCCAGCAGTTTACAGGGGTGGTCCTACGAGCAGTACTTC
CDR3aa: CASSLQGWSYEQYF

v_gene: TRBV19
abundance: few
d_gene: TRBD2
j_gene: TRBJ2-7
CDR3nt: TGTGCCAGTAGTAAGGAGCGGGGCTACGAGCAGTACTTC
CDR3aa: CASSKERGYEQYF

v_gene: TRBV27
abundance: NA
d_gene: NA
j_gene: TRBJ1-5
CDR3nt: TGTGCCAGCAGTTTAATCGGGGACTTTAGCAATCAGCCCCAGCATTTT
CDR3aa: CASSLIGDFSNQPQHF

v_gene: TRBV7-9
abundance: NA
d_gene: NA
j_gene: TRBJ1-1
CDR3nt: TGTGCCAGCAGCTTAGTCGAGGGAGAAGCTTTCTTT
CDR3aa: CASSLVEGEAFF

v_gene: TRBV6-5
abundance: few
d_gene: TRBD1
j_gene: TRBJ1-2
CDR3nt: TGTGCCAGCAATCCGGGACAGGGTCTCGATGGCTACACCTTC
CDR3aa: CASNPGQGLDGYTF

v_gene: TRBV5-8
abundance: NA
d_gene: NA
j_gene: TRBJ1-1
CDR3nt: TGTGCCAGCAGCGACGGACAGCGCACTGAAGCTTTCTTT
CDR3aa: CASSDGQRTEAFF

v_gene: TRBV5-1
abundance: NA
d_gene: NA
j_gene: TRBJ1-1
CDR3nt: TGCGCCAGCAGAGGGGGGCGGGAGTGGGCTTTCTTT
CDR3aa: CASRGGREWAFF

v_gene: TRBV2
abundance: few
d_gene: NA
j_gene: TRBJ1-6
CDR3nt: TGTGCCAGCAGTGAATTTGCGGCGATTAATTCACCCCTCCACTTT
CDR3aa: CASSEFAAINSPLHF

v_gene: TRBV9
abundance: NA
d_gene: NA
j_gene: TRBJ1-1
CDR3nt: TGTGCCAGCAGCGCCGGGATGGTAGCTTTCTTT
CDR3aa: CASSAGMVAFF

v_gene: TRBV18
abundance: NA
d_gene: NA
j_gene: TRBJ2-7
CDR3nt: TGTGCCAGCTCACCAAGCGGCGAGCAGTACTTC
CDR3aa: CASSPSGEQYF

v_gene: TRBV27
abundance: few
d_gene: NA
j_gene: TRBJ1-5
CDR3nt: TGTGCCAGCAGTCCGGGGGGCCGGCCCCAGCATTTT
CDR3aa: CASSPGGRPQHF

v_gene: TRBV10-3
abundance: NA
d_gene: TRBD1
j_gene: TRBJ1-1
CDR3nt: TGTGCCATCAGCTCAGACAGGGGGAGGGAAGCTTTCTTT
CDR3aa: CAISSDRGREAFF

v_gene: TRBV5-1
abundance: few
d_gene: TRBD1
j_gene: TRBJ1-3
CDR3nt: TGCGCCAGCAGCTTCGGACAGGCTCTCTCTGGAAACACCATATATTTT
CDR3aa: CASSFGQALSGNTIYF

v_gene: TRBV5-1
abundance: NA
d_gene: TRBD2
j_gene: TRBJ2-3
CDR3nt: TGCGCCAGCAGCTTGGAGCCGGGACTAAGAAGCACAGATACGCAGTATTTT
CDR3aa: CASSLEPGLRSTDTQYF

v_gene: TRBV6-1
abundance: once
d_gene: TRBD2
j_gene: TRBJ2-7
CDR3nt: TGTGCCAGCAGTGAAGCTAGCGGGGGGGCCTACGAGCAGTACTTC
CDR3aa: CASSEASGGAYEQYF

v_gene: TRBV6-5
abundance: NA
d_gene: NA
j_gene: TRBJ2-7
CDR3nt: TGTGCCAGCAGAAATCAGGCTACCTACGAGCAGTACTTC
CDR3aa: CASRNQATYEQYF

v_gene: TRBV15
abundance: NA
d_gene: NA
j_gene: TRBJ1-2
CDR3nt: TGTGCCACCAGCAGAGAGGGGACAAACTATGGCTACACCTTC
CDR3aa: CATSREGTNYGYTF

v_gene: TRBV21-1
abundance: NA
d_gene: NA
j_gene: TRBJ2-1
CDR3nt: TGTGCCAGCAGCAAAAACCCTCCTAGCGGGAGGCTTAATGAGCAGTTCTTC
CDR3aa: CASSKNPPSGRLNEQFF